One sample yielded the 23 T cell receptor beta chains listed below, sequenced in a study of blood T cell repertoires in COVID-19. The protocol was immunoSEQ multiplex PCR, while the TCRdb copy is restricted to in-frame clones and leaves out a portion. The data show 96,000 or so clones, with roughly four fifths seen just once and around 5.2% held by the top ten. What was sequenced was peripheral blood. Receptors originate from a man older than 75 with COVID-19, enrolled during active disease.

DNA for the CDR3: TGCGCCAGCAGCTTGGACACGCCTAACTATGGCTACACCTTC. It specifies CASSLDTPNYGYTF. This sequence joins TRBV5-1 and TRBJ1-2; no reliable D call. The CDR3 has 14 amino acids. Germline CDR1 is SGHRS and CDR2 is YFSETQ. Deletions cut 0 bases from V and 0 bases from J, with 6 bases between.

The table lists this clone with a count of one. This sequence joins TRBV5-8 and TRBJ1-2, with D maybe TRBD1 (6 bases). Germline CDR1 is SGHTS and CDR2 is YDEGEE. V dropped 0 bases and J dropped 2 bases, with 11 bases sitting between them. The CDR3 has 15 amino acids. CDR3: CASSLEDSFNYGYTF. CDR3 nucleotide sequence: TGTGCCAGCAGCTTGGAGGACAGCTTCAACTATGGCTACACCTTC.

The V call is TRBV5-1, the J call TRBJ2-5; 9 nucleotides line up with TRBD2. V dropped 5 bases and J dropped 2; count of bases not matched to a gene: 7. Germline lookup yields CDR1 SGHRS and CDR2 YFSETQ. CDR3 length equals 15 residues. The CDR3 loop reads CASSLLRGGQETQYF. The CDR3 DNA sequence: TGCGCCAGCAGTTTGTTGCGGGGGGGACAAGAGACCCAGTACTTC. Full variable domain (rest looked up from reference TRBV5-1 and TRBJ2-5): KAGVTQTPRYLIKTRGQQVTLSCSPISGHRSVSWYQQTPGQGLQFLFEYFSETQRNKGNFPGRFSGRQFSNSRSEMNVSTLELGDSALYLCASSLLRGGQETQYFGPGTRLLVL.

This chain uses TRBV12-3 or TRBV12-4 with TRBJ2-1; 7 positions match TRBD2. This CDR3 comprises 13 residues. Trimming removed 4 bases from V and 9 bases from J; junction bases left unmatched: 6. CDR3 DNA: TGTGCCAGCAGTTCGGGCGGGAGAGCTGAGCAGTTCTTC. Amino acids: CASSSGGRAEQFF.

This clone was seen only a few times. V gene TRBV11-3 combines with J gene TRBJ2-7; no reliable D call. Germline loops: CDR1 SGHNT, CDR2 YENEEA. Trimming pared 0 bases from V and 5 bases from J, leaving 5 bases between. The length of the CDR3 is 12 residues. CDR3 DNA sequence: TGTGCCAGCAGCTTAGATTCTGACGAGCAGTACTTC. As protein: CASSLDSDEQYF.

This chain joins TRBV19 and TRBJ1-2, with a possible D match to TRBD1 (6 bases). V lost 6 bases to trimming and J lost 7 bases, with 21 bases between them. Germline loops: CDR1 LNHDA, CDR2 SQIVND (reference sequence). There are 15 residues in the CDR3. The CDR3 DNA is TGTGCCAGTAGGAGAAACCCATGGGGGCAGGTTGGCTACACCTTC. Its translation: CASRRNPWGQVGYTF.

This chain uses TRBV28 with TRBJ2-1; TRBD1 agrees at 10 bases. V lost 7 bases, J lost 6 bases, and 6 bases stayed unmatched. From germline, CDR1 is MDHEN and CDR2 SYDVKM. The CDR3 sequence is 14 residues long. The CDR3 nucleotides read TGTGCCAGCACGACAGGGGGCGGTTTCAATGAGCAGTTCTTC. Translated: CASTTGGGFNEQFF.

This clone was observed a single time. This chain connects TRBV29-1 to TRBJ1-2; 12 bases are a match to TRBD1. CDR1 and CDR2 from the germline V gene are SQVTM and ANQGSEA. V shed 4 bases and J 0 bases; nucleotides not matched to a gene: 9. The CDR3 totals 17 residues. The CDR3 DNA follows: TGCAGCGTTGGGGCCGGGACAGGGGGCAATCCTAACTATGGCTACACCTTC. This sequence encodes CSVGAGTGGNPNYGYTF.

This clone was found once. As DNA, the CDR3 is TGTGCCAGCAGCTATGGACAGCTAAGCTCCTACGAGCAGTACTTC. This codes for CASSYGQLSSYEQYF. The rearrangement uses TRBV3-1 (or the pseudogene TRBV3-2) and TRBJ2-7; D perhaps matches TRBD1 (6 bases). Germline V gene sequence: CDR1 LGHDT, CDR2 YNNKEL (reference sequence). This CDR3 contains 15 residues. The ends were cut back, 5 bases at V and 0 bases at J, with 14 bases in the middle.

This clone showed up just a few times. The V call is TRBV3-1 (or the pseudogene TRBV3-2), the J call TRBJ1-4; a possible D gene is TRBD1 (6 bases). Between the trimmed V and J ends, which lost 8 bases and 7 bases, there was a span of 11 bases. There are 12 residues in the CDR3. Germline CDR1 LGHDT, CDR2 YNNKEL (reference sequence). Here the CDR3 reads CASGRGSEKLFF. The CDR3 DNA reads as TGTGCCAGCGGCAGGGGAAGTGAAAAACTGTTTTTT.

This chain uses TRBV11-1 with TRBJ2-7, with 9 bases matching TRBD2. Germline V lookup: CDR1 SGHAT, CDR2 FQDESV (reference sequence). With V trimmed by 1 base and J by 6 bases, 1 base remained unmatched. The CDR3 has 13 amino acids. For the CDR3, the DNA is TGTGCCAGCAGCTTAGGCGGGAGGGGCGAGCAGTACTTC. It codes for CASSLGGRGEQYF.

This chain links TRBV4-2 with TRBJ2-3, with 7 bases matching TRBD2. Germline-derived CDR1 and CDR2 are LGHNA and YNFKEQ. The J segment lost 14 bases and the V segment lost 2 bases, leaving 10 bases of the junction unmatched. The CDR3 spans 13 residues. The CDR3 coding sequence is TGTGCCAGCAGCCAACAGCGGGGCCCTCGATGGTATTTT. Protein sequence: CASSQQRGPRWYF.

The chain combines TRBV7-8 with TRBJ1-2; the match to TRBD1 covers 10 bases. Germline V CDR1 and CDR2: SGHVS, FQNEAQ. CDR3 length equals 16 residues. V shed 5 bases, J shed 7 bases, and the junction held 13 bases outside the gene matches. This chain's CDR3 is CASSDLARQGASGYTF. As DNA, the CDR3 is TGTGCCAGCAGCGATTTAGCAAGACAGGGGGCGAGTGGCTACACCTTC.

This clone came up once. V is TRBV30 and J is TRBJ1-3; D is uncertain. The V gene lost 1 base and the J gene lost 4 bases, with 11 bases spanning the gap. Germline V gene data show CDR1 as GTSNPN and CDR2 as SVGIG (reference sequence). This CDR3 contains 14 residues. The CDR3, as DNA: TGTGCCTGGAGTGGGACTAACTTCGGAAACACCATATATTTT. Its translation: CAWSGTNFGNTIYF.

V is TRBV30 and J is TRBJ1-2; 8 positions match TRBD1. The CDR3 runs 14 residues. Germline CDR1 and CDR2: GTSNPN and SVGIG (reference sequence). V was clipped by 8 bases and J by 0 bases; unmatched bases: 8. Here the CDR3 reads CAVIRGLSNYGYTF. CDR3 nucleotide sequence: TGTGCCGTCATCAGGGGGCTCTCTAACTATGGCTACACCTTC.

The rearrangement joins TRBV5-3 to TRBJ1-1, with D uncertain. TRBV5-3 is sorted into the ORF group, with uncertain function. V lost 4 bases, J lost 3 bases, and 10 bases lay in between. The CDR3 is 13 residues long. CDR3 residues: CARSRDCDTEAFF. For the CDR3, the DNA is TGTGCCAGAAGCCGAGACTGCGACACTGAAGCTTTCTTT.

CDR3: CASSILGPNYGYTF. As DNA, the CDR3 is TGTGCCAGTAGTATACTGGGCCCTAACTATGGCTACACCTTC. The chain has TRBV19 and TRBJ1-2; no definite D call. Germline V lookup: CDR1 LNHDA, CDR2 SQIVND (reference sequence). The CDR3 runs to 14 residues. V was trimmed by 2 bases and J by 0 bases, leaving 7 bases between them.

This chain connects TRBV11-2 to TRBJ2-7, with a weak D call TRBD2 (6 bases). The CDR3 is 16 residues long. Trimming left V 5 bases short and J 4 bases short, with 21 bases between. Germline-derived CDR1 and CDR2 are SGHAT and FQNNGV. The CDR3 DNA follows: TGTGCCAGCAGCCGGTATATGATAGCCGGGAGTTACGAGCAGTACTTC. Translated: CASSRYMIAGSYEQYF. The variable domain in full, completed from reference TRBV11-2 and TRBJ2-7, reads EAGVAQSPRYKIIEKRQSVAFWCNPISGHATLYWYQQILGQGPKLLIQFQNNGVVDDSQLPKDRFSAERLKGVDSTLKIQPAKLEDSAVYLCASSRYMIAGSYEQYFGPGTRLTVT.

The CDR3 loop reads CASSLGQEREKLFF. For the CDR3, the DNA is TGTGCCAGCAGTTTAGGACAGGAGAGGGAAAAACTGTTTTTT. The genes are TRBV28 and TRBJ1-4; TRBD1 matches at 7 bases. CDR3 length equals 14 residues. Germline CDR1 MDHEN, CDR2 SYDVKM. V was clipped by 2 bases and J by 8 bases; unmatched bases: 5.

This rearrangement joins TRBV15 to TRBJ2-7; the match to TRBD1 covers 9 bases. This CDR3 comprises 17 residues. Unmatched junction bases numbered 10, after V lost 0 bases and J lost 4 bases. Germline CDR1 LNHNV, CDR2 YYDKDF (reference sequence). The CDR3 coding sequence is TGTGCCACCAGCAGAGATTACCCGGGACAGGGATGGTACGAGCAGTACTTC. Amino acid sequence: CATSRDYPGQGWYEQYF.

This clone was observed a few times. This chain links TRBV9 with TRBJ2-7, with TRBD2 matching 11 bases. This CDR3 is 15 amino acids long. Per the germline V gene, CDR1 is SGDLS and CDR2 is YYNGEE. The V and J ends lost 2 bases and 0 bases, in that order; junction bases with no gene match: 1. This chain's CDR3 is CASSVSGGVSYEQYF. CDR3 nucleotides: TGTGCCAGCAGCGTTAGCGGGGGGGTCTCCTACGAGCAGTACTTC.

The chain couples TRBV28 to TRBJ2-7, with TRBD2 identical over 10 bases. The V gene end was trimmed by 4 bases and the J gene end by 0 bases; junction bases not matched to a gene: 9. The CDR3 contains 17 residues. Germline V gene lookup returns CDR1 MDHEN and CDR2 SYDVKM. This chain's CDR3 is CASSSPSTSGNSYEQYF. The CDR3 DNA follows: TGTGCCAGCAGTTCACCAAGTACTAGCGGGAACTCCTACGAGCAGTACTTC.

This clone was recorded once. The chain recombines TRBV4-3 with TRBJ1-4; D perhaps matches TRBD1 (6 bases). This CDR3 has 15 residues. V dropped 4 bases and J dropped 8 bases, with 17 bases sitting between them. The germline CDR1 and CDR2 sequences are LGHNA and YSLEER. The CDR3 spells CASSLDTGSEEKLFF. The CDR3 region has the DNA TGCGCCAGCAGCCTGGATACAGGGTCGGAGGAAAAACTGTTTTTT.